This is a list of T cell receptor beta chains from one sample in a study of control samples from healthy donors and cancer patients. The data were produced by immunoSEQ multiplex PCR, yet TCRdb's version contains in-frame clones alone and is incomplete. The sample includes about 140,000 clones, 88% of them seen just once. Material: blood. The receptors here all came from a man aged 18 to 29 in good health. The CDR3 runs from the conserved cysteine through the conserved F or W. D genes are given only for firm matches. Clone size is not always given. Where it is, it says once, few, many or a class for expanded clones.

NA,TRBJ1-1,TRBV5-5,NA,CASSLRQMNTEAFF,TGTGCCAGCAGCTTAAGACAGATGAACACTGAAGCTTTCTTT
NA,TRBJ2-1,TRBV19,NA,CASSTGYYNEQFF,TGTGCCAGTAGTACAGGCTACTACAATGAGCAGTTCTTC
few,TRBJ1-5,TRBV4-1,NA,CASSLTEAQPQHF,TGCGCCAGCAGCCTGACCGAGGCTCAGCCCCAGCATTTT
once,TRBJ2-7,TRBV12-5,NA,CASGLRPFAGRLSYEQYF,TGTGCTAGTGGTTTGCGGCCTTTCGCGGGACGGCTGAGCTACGAGCAGTACTTC
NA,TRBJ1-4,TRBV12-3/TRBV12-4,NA,CASSLGKGEKLFF,TGTGCCAGCAGTTTGGGAAAAGGGGAAAAACTGTTTTTT
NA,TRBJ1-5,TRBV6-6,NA,CATSRITFPQHF,TGTGCCACCTCCCGGATAACTTTTCCCCAGCATTTT
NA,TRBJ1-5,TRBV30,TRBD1,CAWSAADRGRLGNQPQHF,TGTGCCTGGAGCGCCGCCGACAGGGGGCGCTTAGGCAATCAGCCCCAGCATTTT
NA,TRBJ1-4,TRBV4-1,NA,CASSQVFEKLFF,TGCGCCAGCAGCCAAGTCTTTGAAAAACTGTTTTTT
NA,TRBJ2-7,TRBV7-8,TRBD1,CASSLSPGQGYEQYF,TGTGCCAGCAGCTTAAGTCCGGGACAGGGTTACGAGCAGTACTTC
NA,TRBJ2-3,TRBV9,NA,CASSAGGGPDTQYF,TGTGCCAGCAGCGCCGGGGGTGGTCCAGATACGCAGTATTTT
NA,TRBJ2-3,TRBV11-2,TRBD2,CASSQRGGTDTQYF,TGTGCCAGCAGTCAGCGGGGCGGCACAGATACGCAGTATTTT
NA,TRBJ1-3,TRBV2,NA,CASSDTENTIYF,TGTGCCAGCAGTGATACGGAAAACACCATATATTTT
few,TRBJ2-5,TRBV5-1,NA,CASSNQETQYF,TGCGCCAGCAGCAACCAAGAGACCCAGTACTTC
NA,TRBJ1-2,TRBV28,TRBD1,CASSNTGTEYGYTF,TGTGCCAGCAGCAACACCGGGACAGAGTATGGCTACACCTTC
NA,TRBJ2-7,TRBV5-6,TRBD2,CASSHNFGAGGSYEQYF,TGTGCCAGCAGCCATAACTTCGGGGCGGGGGGTTCCTACGAGCAGTACTTC
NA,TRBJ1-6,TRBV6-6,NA,CASRPPGGAGHSPLHF,TGTGCCAGCAGACCCCCCGGAGGGGCTGGGCATTCACCCCTCCACTTT
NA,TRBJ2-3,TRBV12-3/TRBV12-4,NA,CASRGDTQYF,TGTGCCAGCAGGGGGGATACGCAGTATTTT
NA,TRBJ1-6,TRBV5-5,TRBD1,CASSSDREAFGSPLHF,TGTGCCAGCAGCTCCGACAGGGAAGCGTTTGGGTCACCCCTCCACTTT
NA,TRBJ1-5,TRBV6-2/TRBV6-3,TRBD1,CASSLRQGTQPQHF,TGTGCCAGCAGCCTAAGACAGGGGACTCAGCCCCAGCATTTT
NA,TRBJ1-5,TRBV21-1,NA,CASSSGPPQGGPQHF,TGTGCCAGCAGCAGCGGGCCACCTCAAGGGGGGCCCCAGCATTTT
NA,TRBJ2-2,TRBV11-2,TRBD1,CASRESGGAGTGELFF,TGTGCCAGCAGGGAATCAGGGGGCGCCGGCACCGGGGAGCTGTTTTTT
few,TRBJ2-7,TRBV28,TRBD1,CASSRLIRDSTYEQYF,TGTGCCAGCAGCCGATTAATCCGGGACAGTACCTACGAGCAGTACTTC
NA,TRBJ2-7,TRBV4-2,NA,CASSQNRYEQYF,TGTGCCAGCAGCCAAAACAGGTACGAGCAGTACTTC
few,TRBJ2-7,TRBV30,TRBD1,CAWSASTGIVYEQYF,TGTGCCTGGAGTGCTTCGACAGGGATTGTTTACGAGCAGTACTTC
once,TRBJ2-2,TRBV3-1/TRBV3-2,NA,CASSRISVTGELFF,TGTGCCAGCAGCCGGATAAGTGTCACCGGGGAGCTGTTTTTT
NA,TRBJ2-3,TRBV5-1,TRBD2,CASSPGTSYTDTQYF,TGCGCCAGCAGCCCCGGGACTAGTTACACAGATACGCAGTATTTT
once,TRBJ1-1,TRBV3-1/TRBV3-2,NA,CASSQMSTGGEAFF,TGTGCCAGCAGCCAGATGTCGACAGGTGGGGAAGCTTTCTTT
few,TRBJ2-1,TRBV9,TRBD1,CASSAGQGAYNEQFF,TGTGCCAGCAGCGCGGGACAGGGGGCTTACAATGAGCAGTTCTTC
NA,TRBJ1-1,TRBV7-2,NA,CASSLMGRPSNTEAFF,TGTGCCAGCAGCTTAATGGGCAGACCCTCGAACACTGAAGCTTTCTTT
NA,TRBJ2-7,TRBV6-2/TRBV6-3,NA,CASSREGETYEQYF,TGTGCCAGCAGTAGAGAGGGTGAGACCTACGAGCAGTACTTC
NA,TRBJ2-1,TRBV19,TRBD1,CASSIPRGSSYNEQFF,TGTGCCAGTAGTATTCCCAGGGGGAGCTCCTACAATGAGCAGTTCTTC
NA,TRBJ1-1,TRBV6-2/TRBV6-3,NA,CASSDPEPRAFF,TGTGCCAGCAGCGATCCGGAACCGAGGGCTTTCTTT
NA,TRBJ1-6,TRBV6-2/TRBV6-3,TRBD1,CASSSPGQGASRYNSPLHF,TGTGCCAGCAGCTCACCGGGACAGGGCGCAAGTCGATATAATTCACCCCTCCACTTT
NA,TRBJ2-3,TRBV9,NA,CASSRGADTQYF,TGTGCCAGCAGCAGAGGGGCAGATACGCAGTATTTT
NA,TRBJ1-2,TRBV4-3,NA,CASSQDSGNLAYTF,TGCGCCAGCAGCCAAGATTCGGGGAACCTAGCCTACACCTTC
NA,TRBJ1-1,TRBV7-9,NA,CASSLSGSNTEAFF,TGTGCCAGCAGCTTATCAGGGAGTAACACTGAAGCTTTCTTT
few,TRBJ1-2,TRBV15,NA,CATSRDLARSGYTF,TGTGCCACCAGCAGAGATCTTGCACGGTCCGGCTACACCTTC
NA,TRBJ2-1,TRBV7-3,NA,CASSLSASSYNEQFF,TGTGCCAGCAGCTTATCTGCTAGCTCCTACAATGAGCAGTTCTTC
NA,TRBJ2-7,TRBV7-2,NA,CASSVSGLPYEQYF,TGTGCCAGCAGCGTGTCGGGCCTACCCTACGAGCAGTACTTC
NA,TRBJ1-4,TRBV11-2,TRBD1,CASRGDRGAEKLFF,TGTGCCAGCAGGGGGGACAGGGGTGCTGAAAAACTGTTTTTT
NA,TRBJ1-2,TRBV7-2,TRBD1,CASSPGTGAGDYGYTF,TGTGCCAGCAGCCCCGGGACAGGGGCGGGGGACTATGGCTACACCTTC
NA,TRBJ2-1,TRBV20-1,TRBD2,CSACDSGGAYNEQFF,TGCAGTGCTTGTGACAGCGGGGGGGCTTATAATGAGCAGTTCTTC